Presented here are 18 T cell receptor beta chains from one specimen sequenced in a study of cytomegalovirus exposure and HLA in healthy donors. The PCR ran on 60 Vbeta and 13 Jbeta primers. Some clones are missing from TCRdb's copy, which holds only in-frame ones; the method was immunoSEQ multiplex PCR. The sample lists about 180,000 clones; 65% to 80% were seen once. What was sequenced was PBMCs. The receptor source for this set is a young woman in good health and CMV-seropositive.

J is TRBJ2-5 and V is TRBV4-3; D remains ambiguous. This CDR3 region has 13 residues. Trimming shortened V by 1 base and J by 3 bases, and 6 bases separated the two germline ends. Germline V gene lookup returns CDR1 LGHNA and CDR2 YSLEER. CDR3 nucleotide sequence: TGCGCCAGCAGCCAAGCGCGGAAAGAGACCCAGTACTTC. Its translation is CASSQARKETQYF.

The chain carries TRBV11-2 and TRBJ1-6; D is uncertain. The germline V gene has CDR1 SGHAT and CDR2 FQNNGV. V was trimmed by 5 bases and J by 9 bases, leaving 8 bases between them. This CDR3 is 12 amino acids long. The CDR3 bases are TGTGCCAGCAGCAAAGGGAGTTCACCCCTCCACTTT. Translating it yields CASSKGSSPLHF. The variable domain in full, with the rest retrieved from reference TRBV11-2 and TRBJ1-6, is EAGVAQSPRYKIIEKRQSVAFWCNPISGHATLYWYQQILGQGPKLLIQFQNNGVVDDSQLPKDRFSAERLKGVDSTLKIQPAKLEDSAVYLCASSKGSSPLHFGNGTRLTVT.

The chain recombines TRBV7-9 with TRBJ2-5, with 7 bases aligning to TRBD2. There are 16 residues in the CDR3. V lost 5 bases and J lost 1; bases outside the gene matches: 10. CDR1 is SEHNR and CDR2 is FQNEAQ in the germline V gene (reference sequence). The CDR3 protein is CASSLIDPGGQETQYF. In DNA, the CDR3 is TGTGCCAGCAGCCTGATTGACCCGGGGGGCCAAGAGACCCAGTACTTC.

This chain uses TRBV15 with TRBJ2-5; D possibly corresponds to TRBD2 (5 bases). Germline V gene sequence: CDR1 LNHNV, CDR2 YYDKDF (reference sequence). V was trimmed by 5 bases and J by 5 bases, leaving 15 bases between them. The CDR3 runs 14 residues. For the CDR3, the DNA is TGTGCCACCAGCCCCCCCCGGGGTGGGGAGACCCAGTACTTC. The encoded protein is CATSPPRGGETQYF.

Only a few counts were recorded for this clone. The rearrangement uses TRBV5-1 and TRBJ2-5; D is possibly TRBD1 (5 bases). Germline assignment: CDR1 SGHRS and CDR2 YFSETQ. Trimming left V 4 bases short and J 5 bases short, with 15 bases between. The CDR3 is 14 amino acids. Here the CDR3 DNA reads TGCGCCAGCAGCCCGGATGACCCAGGGGAGACCCAGTACTTC. Translation: CASSPDDPGETQYF.

V usage is TRBV5-5 and J usage is TRBJ2-7, with a tentative D call TRBD2 (5 bases). Germline CDR1 is SGHKS and CDR2 is YYEKEE (reference sequence). Between the trimmed V and J ends, which lost 1 base and 2 bases, there was a span of 13 bases. CDR3 length: 15 amino acids. The CDR3 sequence is CASSLYAGGAYEQYF. DNA for the CDR3: TGTGCCAGCAGCTTGTACGCGGGCGGAGCCTACGAGCAGTACTTC.

This clone was detected only a few times. The rearrangement links TRBV9 to TRBJ2-3; tentative D call: TRBD1 (5 bases). The CDR3 length is 15 residues. Germline values: CDR1 SGDLS, CDR2 YYNGEE. Trimming took off 0 bases at V and 2 bases at J, with 10 bases between the two ends. The CDR3 spells CASSVGGFSTDTQYF. The CDR3 DNA is TGTGCCAGCAGCGTAGGGGGCTTCTCCACAGATACGCAGTATTTT.

This chain links TRBV7-2 with TRBJ2-1, with 10 positions matching TRBD1. V was pared by 4 bases and J by 6 bases, with 6 bases of the junction left unmatched. The germline V gene encodes CDR1 SGHTA and CDR2 FQGNSA. There are 15 residues in the CDR3. CDR3 in DNA: TGTGCCAGCAGCTCCGGGACAGGGGTCCGCAATGAGCAGTTCTTC. Its translation is CASSSGTGVRNEQFF.

This clone was observed a single time. The rearrangement links TRBV10-3 to TRBJ1-1; the D is unclear. The CDR3 runs to 14 residues. Germline lookup yields CDR1 ENHRY and CDR2 SYGVKD. Trimming took off 2 bases at V and 1 base at J, with 8 bases between the two ends. The CDR3 sequence: CAISERRSNTEAFF. The CDR3 coding sequence is TGTGCCATCAGTGAGAGGAGGTCGAACACTGAAGCTTTCTTT.

In this sample, this clone turned up once. The rearrangement uses TRBV19 and TRBJ1-5; 7 nucleotides agree with TRBD1. The V gene's germline CDR1 is LNHDA and CDR2 SQIVND (reference sequence). After removal of 6 bases from V and 2 bases from J, the junction contained 13 bases not matched to a gene. This CDR3 comprises 17 residues. The CDR3 DNA follows: TGTGCCAGTAGCCCCACGAGTCAGGGGGTCGGCAATCAGCCCCAGCATTTT. Encoded protein: CASSPTSQGVGNQPQHF. Supplemented by reference TRBV19 and TRBJ1-5, the full variable domain reads DGGITQSPKYLFRKEGQNVTLSCEQNLNHDAMYWYRQDPGQGLRLIYYSQIVNDFQKGDIAEGYSVSREKKESFPLTVTSAQKNPTAFYLCASSPTSQGVGNQPQHFGDGTRLSIL.

The CDR3 region is CASSPGLADTQYF. The CDR3, as DNA: TGTGCCAGCTCACCCGGACTAGCGGATACGCAGTATTTT. The J gene is TRBJ2-3, the V gene TRBV18; 9 bases agree with TRBD2. CDR3 length: 13 residues. Germline values: CDR1 KGHSH, CDR2 LQKENI. Trimming at V came to 3 bases and at J to 6 bases, leaving 1 base not matched to a gene.

This clone has only a few counts. The J gene is TRBJ2-1, the V gene TRBV19; 10 bases are shared with TRBD2. This CDR3 has 14 amino acids. Germline V CDR1 and CDR2: LNHDA, SQIVND (reference sequence). After removal of 8 bases from V and 6 bases from J, the junction contained 7 bases not matched to a gene. For the CDR3, the DNA is TGTGCCAGTCGGAATAGCGGGGGGCGCAATGAGCAGTTCTTC. Amino acid sequence: CASRNSGGRNEQFF.

This chain links TRBV4-3 with TRBJ2-7; 8 nucleotides align to TRBD1. CDR3 length: 15 residues. Germline CDR1 and CDR2: LGHNA and YSLEER. With V trimmed by 4 bases and J by 2 bases, 7 bases remained unmatched. For the CDR3, the DNA is TGCGCCAGCAGCCTGAAGACAGGGGTTCCCTACGAGCAGTACTTC. It yields the protein CASSLKTGVPYEQYF.

The chain is built from TRBV6-1 and TRBJ2-7; tentatively, D is TRBD1 (6 bases). This CDR3 has 13 amino acids. Per the germline V gene, CDR1 is MNHNS and CDR2 is SASEGT. Deletions cut 11 bases from V and 2 bases from J, with 16 bases between. The CDR3 region is CAGATGITYEQYF. CDR3 coding DNA: TGTGCCGGCGCTACAGGGATCACCTACGAGCAGTACTTC.

The chain carries TRBV28 and TRBJ1-4; 10 bases agree with TRBD1. This CDR3 has 19 amino acids. Trimming at V came to 5 bases and at J to 2 bases, leaving 14 bases not matched to a gene. Germline V gives CDR1 MDHEN, CDR2 SYDVKM. The CDR3 DNA is TGTGCCAGCAGTCTCCCGTTGGGACAGGGGCTGGGGACTAATGAAAAACTGTTTTTT. Its translation is CASSLPLGQGLGTNEKLFF.

The rearrangement joins TRBV7-9 to TRBJ2-5, with D unclear. The J call could be wrong; TRBJ2-7 is a better fit for the DNA end. Germline CDR1 is SEHNR and CDR2 is FQNEAQ (reference sequence). The CDR3 extends over 13 amino acids. The CDR3: CASSLGDSYEQYF. As DNA, the CDR3 is TGTGCCAGCAGCTTAGGGGACTCCTACGAGCAGTACTTC.

The V and J genes are TRBV9 and TRBJ2-7; a weak D match, TRBD2 (7 bases). This CDR3 is built from 14 residues. V lost 0 bases, J lost 2 bases, and 9 bases lay in between. CDR1 SGDLS and CDR2 YYNGEE come from the germline V gene. The CDR3 sequence is CASSVGGGPYEQYF. The CDR3 nucleotides read TGTGCCAGCAGCGTAGGGGGGGGCCCCTACGAGCAGTACTTC.

V and J are TRBV27 and TRBJ2-5; D might be TRBD2 (5 bases). The closer fit of TRBJ2-7 to the DNA end suggests the J call may be wrong. The CDR3 extends over 15 amino acids. Germline lookup yields CDR1 MNHEY and CDR2 SMNVEV (reference sequence). Written as DNA, the CDR3 is TGTGCCAGCAGTTTCCCGGGAACTACCGTCGACGAGCAGTACTTC. The encoded protein is CASSFPGTTVDEQYF.